The 32 T cell receptor beta chains below all came from one sample that was sequenced in a study of blood T cell repertoires in COVID-19. Clones were read by immunoSEQ multiplex PCR, and TCRdb kept only the in-frame ones, dropping some. The profile shows roughly 40,000 clones, roughly 80% of them singletons. The specimen was peripheral blood. The receptor source for this set is a human donor in a cohort sampled during active COVID-19.

The rearrangement links TRBV11-3 to TRBJ1-4; D uncertain. Germline CDR1 reads SGHNT; CDR2 reads YENEEA. The CDR3 length is 14 residues. V lost 5 bases and J lost 5, with 12 bases in between. CDR3: CASSPRDQNEKLFF. The CDR3 DNA sequence: TGTGCCAGCAGCCCCCGGGATCAAAATGAAAAACTGTTTTTT. Drawing the rest from reference TRBV11-3 and TRBJ1-4, the complete variable domain is EAGVVQSPRYKIIEKKQPVAFWCNPISGHNTLYWYLQNLGQGPELLIRYENEEAVDDSQLPKDRFSAERLKGVDSTLKIQPAELGDSAVYLCASSPRDQNEKLFFGSGTQLSVL.

The rearrangement uses TRBV10-3 and TRBJ1-6; possible D gene TRBD1, 5 bases. The length of the CDR3 is 13 residues. V was cut by 10 bases and J by 7 bases, with 14 bases left in between. The germline CDR1 and CDR2 sequences are ENHRY and SYGVKD. The CDR3 reads CATGGGSNSPLHF. Here the CDR3 DNA reads TGTGCCACCGGCGGGGGGTCGAATTCACCCCTCCACTTT.

The J gene is TRBJ2-1, the V gene TRBV3-1 (or the pseudogene TRBV3-2); 8 nucleotides agree with TRBD2. Germline CDR1 LGHDT, CDR2 YNNKEL (reference sequence). V was clipped by 4 bases and J by 1 base; unmatched bases: 6. The CDR3 sequence is 16 residues long. Here the CDR3 reads CASSPMAGGSYNEQFF. CDR3 DNA sequence: TGTGCCAGCAGCCCCATGGCGGGAGGATCCTACAATGAGCAGTTCTTC.

The chain employs TRBV15 and TRBJ1-1; no reliable D call. This CDR3 region has 16 residues. V shed 0 bases and J shed 3 bases, with 14 bases lying between them. CDR1 and CDR2 (germline): LNHNV, YYDKDF (reference sequence). The CDR3 DNA reads TGTGCCACCAGCAGAGAGGCCCGGCAGGAGGACACTGAAGCTTTCTTT. Protein: CATSREARQEDTEAFF.

The V call is TRBV3-1 (or the pseudogene TRBV3-2), the J call TRBJ2-7; 8 nucleotides line up with TRBD2. V trimming: 4 bases; J trimming: 6 bases; junction bases outside the gene matches: 8. Per germline, CDR1 LGHDT and CDR2 YNNKEL (reference sequence). This CDR3 contains 14 residues. CDR3 protein: CASSPSGLMSEQYF. DNA for the CDR3: TGTGCCAGCAGCCCTAGCGGGCTTATGTCCGAGCAGTACTTC.

This clone was detected only a few times. The CDR3 coding sequence is TGTGCCAGCAGCTTAGATCAGGGGGGAGACATTCAGTACTTC. This encodes CASSLDQGGDIQYF. The chain recombines TRBV11-2 with TRBJ2-4, with TRBD1 as a possible D gene (7 bases). From germline, CDR1 is SGHAT and CDR2 FQNNGV. The germline V and J ends were trimmed by 0 bases and 8 bases, with 11 bases remaining between them. The CDR3 is made up of 14 amino acids. The complete variable domain, with remaining parts taken from reference TRBV11-2 and TRBJ2-4, reads EAGVAQSPRYKIIEKRQSVAFWCNPISGHATLYWYQQILGQGPKLLIQFQNNGVVDDSQLPKDRFSAERLKGVDSTLKIQPAKLEDSAVYLCASSLDQGGDIQYFGAGTRLSVL.

Here the CDR3 DNA reads TGTGCCAGCAGTCCGCTAGGACAGGAGGATAACTACGAGCAGTACTTC. It codes for CASSPLGQEDNYEQYF. V is TRBV28 and J is TRBJ2-7, with 7 bases that match TRBD1. This CDR3 comprises 16 residues. Germline V gene lookup returns CDR1 MDHEN and CDR2 SYDVKM. V shed 5 bases and J 3 bases; nucleotides not matched to a gene: 13.

The rearrangement joins TRBV10-3 to TRBJ2-1; D is uncertain. Germline values: CDR1 ENHRY, CDR2 SYGVKD. This CDR3 is 15 amino acids long. The germline V and J ends were trimmed by 2 bases and 1 base, with 9 bases remaining between them. CDR3 residues: CAISEEQVSYNEQFF. The CDR3 DNA reads TGTGCCATCAGTGAGGAGCAGGTATCCTACAATGAGCAGTTCTTC.

This chain uses TRBV5-1 with TRBJ2-2; the D gene is possibly TRBD2 (5 bases). The V end was cut by 2 bases, the J end by 5 bases, with 7 bases between. The CDR3 consists of 13 residues. CDR1 and CDR2 (germline): SGHRS, YFSETQ. The CDR3 nucleotides read TGCGCCAGCAGCTTAGGCGGGACCGGGGAGCTGTTTTTT. It yields the protein CASSLGGTGELFF. Full variable domain (remainder filled in from reference TRBV5-1 and TRBJ2-2): KAGVTQTPRYLIKTRGQQVTLSCSPISGHRSVSWYQQTPGQGLQFLFEYFSETQRNKGNFPGRFSGRQFSNSRSEMNVSTLELGDSALYLCASSLGGTGELFFGEGSRLTVL.

This chain joins TRBV5-5 and TRBJ2-2; a possible D gene is TRBD2 (6 bases). CDR1 is SGHKS, CDR2 YYEKEE, per germline (reference sequence). Trimming removed 1 base at V and 0 bases at J, with 10 bases between. The CDR3 contains 16 residues. The CDR3 loop reads CASSLTWDSNTGELFF. CDR3 sequence (DNA): TGTGCCAGCAGCTTGACGTGGGACTCGAACACCGGGGAGCTGTTTTTT.

The DNA of the CDR3 is TGTGCCAGTAGTATGGGACAGGGAATTAACTATGGCTACACCTTC. Translated: CASSMGQGINYGYTF. The gene calls are TRBV19 and TRBJ1-2; the match to TRBD1 covers 9 bases. The germline V gene has CDR1 LNHDA and CDR2 SQIVND (reference sequence). With V trimmed by 3 bases and J by 1 base, 3 bases remained unmatched. The CDR3 is made up of 15 amino acids.

V usage is TRBV4-1 and J usage is TRBJ1-2; tentative D call: TRBD1 (5 bases). The germline V and J ends were trimmed by 0 bases and 8 bases, with 16 bases remaining between them. CDR1 and CDR2 (germline): MGHRA, YSYEKL. The length of the CDR3 is 15 residues. CDR3 nucleotides: TGCGCCAGCAGCCAAGATCTTCGGAACCGGGGGGGCTACACCTTC. Translated: CASSQDLRNRGGYTF.

This clone was observed a few times. V gene TRBV9 combines with J gene TRBJ1-4; no firm D call. This CDR3 is 14 amino acids long. V was cut by 0 bases and J by 4 bases, with 7 bases left in between. CDR1 is SGDLS, CDR2 YYNGEE, per germline. CDR3 sequence: CASSVGAGNEKLFF. The CDR3 DNA is TGTGCCAGCAGCGTAGGGGCGGGTAATGAAAAACTGTTTTTT.

A single count supports this clone. The V call is TRBV30, the J call TRBJ2-3, with 7 bases aligning to TRBD2. Germline V gene lookup returns CDR1 GTSNPN and CDR2 SVGIG (reference sequence). V lost 3 bases to trimming and J lost 4 bases; unmatched junction nucleotides: 10. The CDR3 is 15 amino acids. CDR3 residues: CAWRSGLSYADTQYF. In DNA, the CDR3 is TGTGCCTGGAGGTCGGGACTAAGTTACGCAGATACGCAGTATTTT.

This clone was counted between two and nine times. The chain uses TRBV10-3 and TRBJ2-1, with 14 positions matching TRBD2. V was clipped by 1 base and J by 1 base; unmatched bases: 6. Germline V gives CDR1 ENHRY, CDR2 SYGVKD. The CDR3 extends over 19 amino acids. CDR3 sequence reads: CAISELGLAGGVSYNEQFF. CDR3 coding DNA: TGTGCCATCAGTGAGTTAGGACTAGCGGGAGGAGTTTCCTACAATGAGCAGTTCTTC.

The V call is TRBV5-1, the J call TRBJ2-3; possibly TRBD2 for D (5 bases). Trimming stripped 1 base from V and 4 bases from J, with 19 bases between. Germline CDR1 SGHRS, CDR2 YFSETQ. CDR3 length: 17 residues. CDR3 residues: CASSLLGLALVADTQYF. CDR3 sequence (DNA): TGCGCCAGCAGCTTGCTAGGCCTAGCACTAGTTGCAGATACGCAGTATTTT.

V usage is TRBV2 and J usage is TRBJ1-1, with a weak D call TRBD1 (6 bases). The CDR3 sequence is 14 residues long. V was cut by 1 base and J by 5 bases, with 11 bases left in between. The germline V gene encodes CDR1 SNHLY and CDR2 FYNNEI. Written as DNA, the CDR3 is TGTGCCAGCAGTGAAGTCAGGGGAGGGACTGAAGCTTTCTTT. Translation gives CASSEVRGGTEAFF.

Of note for this clone: The sample contains more than one DNA sequence encoding this CDR3. The chain employs TRBV5-1 and TRBJ2-5; 9 bases agree with TRBD1. Trimming removed 4 bases from V and 5 bases from J; junction bases left unmatched: 6. This CDR3 region has 14 residues. Germline lookup yields CDR1 SGHRS and CDR2 YFSETQ. The CDR3 coding sequence is TGCGCCAGCAGCCTGGGACAGGGACGGGAGACCCAGTACTTC. This sequence encodes CASSLGQGRETQYF. The variable domain in full, completed from reference TRBV5-1 and TRBJ2-5, reads KAGVTQTPRYLIKTRGQQVTLSCSPISGHRSVSWYQQTPGQGLQFLFEYFSETQRNKGNFPGRFSGRQFSNSRSEMNVSTLELGDSALYLCASSLGQGRETQYFGPGTRLLVL.

There are a few counts of this clone. J is TRBJ1-1 and V is TRBV7-9; 7 bases agree with TRBD1. CDR1 SEHNR and CDR2 FQNEAQ come from the germline V gene (reference sequence). CDR3 length: 14 residues. With V trimmed by 3 bases and J by 3 bases, 4 bases remained unmatched. Here the CDR3 reads CASSFEGADTEAFF. CDR3 bases: TGTGCCAGCAGCTTCGAGGGGGCGGACACTGAAGCTTTCTTT.

This chain links TRBV19 with TRBJ1-1; maybe TRBD1 (6 bases). The CDR3 totals 15 residues. Germline CDR1 reads LNHDA; CDR2 reads SQIVND (reference sequence). Trimming took off 6 bases at V and 0 bases at J, with 14 bases between the two ends. This CDR3 reads CASRQGRAMNTEAFF. The CDR3 DNA follows: TGTGCCAGTAGGCAGGGGCGCGCGATGAACACTGAAGCTTTCTTT.

The chain is built from TRBV19 and TRBJ2-7, with D possibly being TRBD2 (6 bases). This CDR3 is 14 amino acids long. Per germline, CDR1 LNHDA and CDR2 SQIVND (reference sequence). Trimming pared 6 bases from V and 12 bases from J, leaving 24 bases between. In DNA, the CDR3 is TGTGCCAGTAGCTCCCAACCGGGAGAAGGGCCTGGGTACTTC. As protein: CASSSQPGEGPGYF.

V is TRBV9 and J is TRBJ2-2; 7 bases are a match to TRBD1. With 4 bases clipped from V and 0 bases from J, the junction kept 3 bases outside the gene matches. This CDR3 has 15 amino acids. Per the germline V gene, CDR1 is SGDLS and CDR2 is YYNGEE. The CDR3 DNA sequence: TGTGCCAGCAGCCTCGGGACAGCGAACACCGGGGAGCTGTTTTTT. It is translated as CASSLGTANTGELFF.

The chain recombines TRBV5-1 with TRBJ2-3, with 7 bases fitting TRBD2. This CDR3 region has 14 residues. Germline CDR1 and CDR2: SGHRS and YFSETQ. V lost 4 bases, J lost 1 base, and 3 bases stayed unmatched. As DNA, the CDR3 is TGCGCCAGCAGCGGGCTAGCGGGCACAGATACGCAGTATTTT. This sequence encodes CASSGLAGTDTQYF.

The rearrangement uses TRBV5-1 and TRBJ2-7; maybe TRBD1 (6 bases). The CDR3 is 13 amino acids. The germline V and J ends were trimmed by 4 bases and 5 bases, with 13 bases remaining between them. CDR1 and CDR2 (germline): SGHRS, YFSETQ. DNA for the CDR3: TGCGCCAGCAGCCAACAGGGTTCCAACGAGCAGTACTTC. Amino acids: CASSQQGSNEQYF.

This chain uses TRBV2 with TRBJ2-7; 9 bases line up with TRBD1. This CDR3 spans 14 amino acids. V trimming: 5 bases; J trimming: 6 bases; junction bases outside the gene matches: 8. Germline V gene lookup returns CDR1 SNHLY and CDR2 FYNNEI. The CDR3 bases are TGTGCCAGCAGTCTTCGGACAGGGGAGGGCGAGCAGTACTTC. Protein product: CASSLRTGEGEQYF.

V gene TRBV29-1 combines with J gene TRBJ2-3, with D perhaps TRBD1 (6 bases). Trimming pared 5 bases from V and 7 bases from J, leaving 10 bases between. Germline assignment: CDR1 SQVTM and CDR2 ANQGSEA. CDR3 length equals 11 residues. CDR3 protein: CSVSGAYTQYF. CDR3 in DNA: TGCAGCGTTTCAGGGGCATATACGCAGTATTTT.

The CDR3: CASSEGAGVGTDTQYF. CDR3 sequence (DNA): TGTGCCAGCAGTGAGGGAGCGGGAGTGGGCACAGATACGCAGTATTTT. The chain carries TRBV6-1 and TRBJ2-3; 8 bases line up with TRBD2. The junction had 6 bases not matched to a gene; V was cut back by 3 bases and J by 1 base. The CDR3 contains 16 residues. Germline V gives CDR1 MNHNS, CDR2 SASEGT.

V is TRBV7-2 and J is TRBJ2-5; 8 nucleotides line up with TRBD1. The CDR3 covers 14 residues. Germline CDR1 is SGHTA and CDR2 is FQGNSA. With V trimmed by 3 bases and J by 5 bases, 5 bases remained unmatched. In DNA, the CDR3 is TGTGCCAGCAGCTTCCAGGGGGCGCAGGAGACCCAGTACTTC. Protein: CASSFQGAQETQYF.

The V call is TRBV6-5, the J call TRBJ1-2; possibly TRBD1 for D (5 bases). V lost 0 bases and J 6 bases, leaving 11 bases between the germline ends. This CDR3 region has 14 residues. Per the germline V gene, CDR1 is MNHEY and CDR2 is SVGAGI. The CDR3: CASSYSYRFDGYTF. The CDR3 bases are TGTGCCAGCAGTTACTCCTACAGGTTCGATGGCTACACCTTC.

This sequence joins TRBV27 and TRBJ2-3; D call uncertain. The CDR3 runs to 14 residues. Trimming left V 1 base short and J 4 bases short, with 9 bases between. CDR1 is MNHEY and CDR2 is SMNVEV in the germline V gene (reference sequence). CDR3 loop: CASSLFPSADTQYF. The CDR3 DNA is TGTGCCAGCAGTTTATTCCCTAGTGCAGATACGCAGTATTTT.

The chain joins TRBV6-2 or TRBV6-3 to TRBJ1-1, with TRBD1 as a possible D gene (5 bases). This CDR3 region has 12 residues. Trimming removed 6 bases from V and 10 bases from J, with 15 bases in between. CDR1 is MNHEY and CDR2 is SVGEGT in the germline V gene. CDR3 region: CASSHVGRGAFF. The CDR3 nucleotides are TGTGCCAGCAGCCACGTCGGGAGGGGAGCTTTCTTT.

This chain uses TRBV19 with TRBJ2-3; 7 bases match TRBD2. This CDR3 spans 17 amino acids. CDR1 LNHDA and CDR2 SQIVND come from the germline V gene (reference sequence). Trimming took 7 bases from V and 4 from J; bases not matched to a gene: 17. CDR3 DNA: TGTGCCAGTACCACCCGAACGAGAACTAGCGATGCAGATACGCAGTATTTT. Protein sequence: CASTTRTRTSDADTQYF.